These 4 T cell receptor beta chains were sequenced from one sample in a study of T cell repertoires in cytomegalovirus infection. TCRdb used MiXCR to reprocess the reads, holding one entry per CDR3 protein. This sample yields 640,000 or so distinct CDR3 sequences, of which approximately 33% are seen a single time; approximately 18% belongs to the top ten. Their antigens are not known. This specimen consisted of cultured PBMCs, obtained from culture after CMV antigen stimulation. These receptor sequences come from a human donor in good health (CMV status not recorded). Some clones in this sample may be carry-over from other donors' samples.

This rearrangement joins TRBV6-6 to TRBJ2-7; no firm D call. There are 11 residues in the CDR3. Germline V gene lookup returns CDR1 MNHNY and CDR2 SVGAGI (reference sequence). The V end was cut by 8 bases, the J end by 5 bases, with 10 bases between. CDR3 DNA: TGTGCCAGCGGAGAGCAGAACGAGCAGTACTTC. Protein product: CASGEQNEQYF.

A remark on this clonotype: A much larger clone is a single base away; this may be a read error. The chain has TRBV6-6 and TRBJ2-7, with TRBD1 identical over 7 bases. V was pared by 5 bases and J by 3 bases, with 7 bases of the junction left unmatched. Germline CDR1 reads MNHNY; CDR2 reads SVGAGI (reference sequence). The CDR3 runs to 14 residues. The CDR3, as DNA: TGTGCCAGCAGTACCACAGGGGTAGGCTACGAGCAGTACTTC. It translates to CASSTTGVGYEQYF.

This rearrangement joins TRBV7-2 to TRBJ1-5, with D uncertain. V was clipped by 5 bases and J by 0 bases, with 11 bases between them. The CDR3 has 15 residues. From germline, CDR1 is SGHTA and CDR2 FQGNSA. CDR3 nucleotides: TGTGCCAGCAGCAAAAACAGCGGTAGCAATCAGCCCCAGCATTTT. Its protein product is CASSKNSGSNQPQHF.

This chain links TRBV4-3 with TRBJ1-2, with D perhaps TRBD1 (5 bases). This CDR3 region has 15 residues. Trimming removed 0 bases from V and 3 bases from J, with 11 bases in between. Germline V CDR1 and CDR2: LGHNA, YSLEER. The chain's CDR3 is CASSQDLRGDYGYTF. The DNA for the CDR3 is TGCGCCAGCAGCCAAGATCTACGGGGGGACTATGGCTACACCTTC.